The clone carrying this T cell receptor beta chain has only a few counts. As yet, its antigen is unknown. The data are from a study of Graves' ophthalmopathy and Graves' hyperthyroidism. Study results and caveats: Clonotypes were expanded in thyroid at above 0.001 frequency, and most also appeared in blood.

RNA transcripts served as template for amplifying TCR beta CDR3 sequences. The authors performed first-round RT-PCR with HTBI primers and then a second-round multiplex PCR. TCRdb ran MiXCR on the multiplex PCR reads and lists one entry per CDR3 protein. Seen here are 1 million to 1.3 million distinct CDR3 sequences, about 40% observed once, and the top ten hold around 10%. The CDR3 is 16 amino acids. V lost 5 bases, J lost 6 bases, and 7 bases stayed unmatched. Germline V gene lookup returns CDR1 PRHDT and CDR2 FYEKMQ (reference sequence). The V gene is TRBV13, the J gene TRBJ2-2; 12 bases agree with TRBD2. The sequence was obtained from an adult man with Graves' hyperthyroidism. The sequenced sample was peripheral blood or thyroid tissue (not recorded which). The DNA for the CDR3 is TGTGCCAGCAGCCATAGGACTAGCGGGATCTCCGGGGAGCTGTTTTTT. This sequence encodes CASSHRTSGISGELFF.